The rows below give T cell receptor beta chains drawn from one sample of a study of Graves' ophthalmopathy and Graves' hyperthyroidism. TCRdb re-analysed the multiplex PCR reads in MiXCR, keeping a single row per CDR3 protein. Seen here are 340,000 or so distinct CDR3 sequences, 15% to 20% observed once, and the top ten hold over 9%. The material sequenced was peripheral blood. The receptor source for this set is an adult man with Graves' ophthalmopathy. CDR3s include the opening cysteine and the closing phenylalanine or tryptophan. Fields, in order: V gene, D gene, CDR3 length, J gene, clone size, CDR3 protein, CDR3 DNA. D genes are given only for firm matches. A row's size may be missing; if present it is once, few, many or a size class.

V: TRBV6-5
D: TRBD1
length: 15
J: TRBJ1-1
size: many
CDR3: CASSPGGGVGTEAFF
DNA: TGTGCCAGCAGCCCAGGGGGCGGGGTGGGCACTGAAGCTTTCTTT

V: TRBV28
D: TRBD1
length: 13
J: TRBJ1-1
size: once
CDR3: CASSLRTGTEAFF
DNA: TGTGCCAGCAGTCTTCGGACAGGGACTGAAGCTTTCTTT

V: TRBV2
D: TRBD1
length: 15
J: TRBJ1-5
size: NA
CDR3: CASSQSTGASQPQHF
DNA: TGTGCCAGCAGCCAAAGTACAGGGGCAAGTCAGCCCCAGCATTTT

V: TRBV7-2
D: TRBD2
length: 16
J: TRBJ2-5
size: NA
CDR3: CASSSGLAGVAETQYF
DNA: TGTGCCAGCAGTTCGGGACTAGCGGGAGTGGCAGAGACCCAGTACTTC

V: TRBV20-1
D: TRBD1
length: 13
J: TRBJ2-7
size: many
CDR3: CSAKTGGYYEQYF
DNA: TGCAGTGCTAAGACAGGGGGATACTACGAGCAGTACTTC

V: TRBV30
D: TRBD1
length: 13
J: TRBJ2-7
size: many
CDR3: CAWSLGQDYEQYF
DNA: TGTGCCTGGAGTCTGGGACAGGACTACGAGCAGTACTTC

V: TRBV29-1
D: NA
length: 13
J: TRBJ2-7
size: many
CDR3: CSVEMVLFGEQYF
DNA: TGCAGCGTTGAAATGGTCCTATTTGGAGAGCAGTACTTC

V: TRBV29-1
D: NA
length: 11
J: TRBJ2-7
size: NA
CDR3: CSAVAMDEQYF
DNA: TGCAGCGCCGTAGCGATGGACGAGCAGTACTTC

V: TRBV11-2
D: NA
length: 14
J: TRBJ2-7
size: NA
CDR3: CASSLDPGPYEQYF
DNA: TGTGCCAGCAGCTTAGATCCAGGACCCTACGAGCAGTACTTC

V: TRBV13
D: TRBD2
length: 18
J: TRBJ2-2
size: many
CDR3: CASSPGLAGAGSTGELFF
DNA: TGTGCCAGCAGCCCCGGACTAGCGGGAGCGGGAAGCACCGGGGAGCTGTTTTTT

V: TRBV3-1
D: NA
length: 17
J: TRBJ2-7
size: NA
CDR3: CASSRGRWGGRLAEQYF
DNA: TGTGCCAGCAGCCGCGGCCGGTGGGGCGGCCGTCTCGCCGAGCAGTACTTC

V: TRBV29-1
D: NA
length: 13
J: TRBJ2-5
size: many
CDR3: CSVRAQNQETQYF
DNA: TGCAGCGTCCGAGCACAGAACCAAGAGACCCAGTACTTC

V: TRBV6-2/TRBV6-3
D: TRBD1
length: 14
J: TRBJ2-7
size: many
CDR3: CASNRDRALSEQYF
DNA: TGTGCCAGCAATCGGGACAGGGCTCTCTCCGAGCAGTACTTC

V: TRBV30
D: NA
length: 13
J: TRBJ1-1
size: many
CDR3: CAWIRRVNTEAFF
DNA: TGTGCCTGGATTCGCCGGGTGAACACTGAAGCTTTCTTT

V: TRBV12-3/TRBV12-4
D: NA
length: 17
J: TRBJ1-6
size: many
CDR3: CASSSGWGPDSAAPLHF
DNA: TGTGCCAGCAGTTCTGGTTGGGGCCCTGACTCCGCAGCACCCCTCCACTTT

V: TRBV29-1
D: TRBD1
length: 14
J: TRBJ1-5
size: many
CDR3: CSVGDRGGNQPQHF
DNA: TGCAGCGTTGGGGACAGGGGTGGCAATCAGCCCCAGCATTTT

V: TRBV6-2/TRBV6-3
D: TRBD1
length: 19
J: TRBJ1-1
size: NA
CDR3: CASTRGPGQGAPSRTGAFF
DNA: TGTGCCAGCACTCGGGGGCCGGGACAGGGGGCGCCGAGTCGGACTGGAGCTTTCTTT

V: TRBV5-6
D: TRBD1
length: 14
J: TRBJ1-2
size: NA
CDR3: CASSYGTGGYGYTF
DNA: TGTGCCAGCAGCTATGGGACAGGGGGGTATGGCTACACCTTC

V: TRBV10-3
D: NA
length: 15
J: TRBJ2-6
size: many
CDR3: CASSDPFSGANVLTF
DNA: TGTGCCTCATCGGACCCTTTCTCTGGGGCCAACGTCCTGACTTTC

V: TRBV12-3/TRBV12-4
D: TRBD1
length: 14
J: TRBJ2-5
size: NA
CDR3: CASSLQGAAETQYF
DNA: TGTGCCAGCAGCCTACAGGGGGCTGCAGAGACCCAGTACTTC

V: TRBV15
D: TRBD1
length: 14
J: TRBJ1-2
size: many
CDR3: CATSRTGTGDGYTF
DNA: TGTGCCACCAGCAGAACCGGGACAGGGGATGGCTACACCTTC

V: TRBV10-3
D: NA
length: 15
J: TRBJ2-2
size: many
CDR3: CAISPDSYGAGELFF
DNA: TGTGCCATCAGCCCCGACTCCTATGGGGCCGGGGAGCTGTTTTTT

V: TRBV28
D: TRBD2
length: 19
J: TRBJ2-5
size: many
CDR3: CASSPPGLAGGLYQETQYF
DNA: TGTGCCAGCAGTCCCCCGGGACTAGCGGGGGGATTGTACCAAGAGACCCAGTACTTC

V: TRBV19
D: TRBD1
length: 15
J: TRBJ2-1
size: many
CDR3: CASSTGQRIYNEQFF
DNA: TGTGCCAGTAGTACGGGACAGAGAATCTACAATGAGCAGTTCTTC

V: TRBV25-1
D: TRBD1
length: 12
J: TRBJ1-2
size: NA
CDR3: CASEGQVNGYTF
DNA: TGTGCCAGCGAAGGACAGGTGAATGGCTACACCTTC

V: TRBV29-1
D: NA
length: 13
J: TRBJ1-2
size: many
CDR3: CSVEGGSNYGYTF
DNA: TGCAGCGTTGAAGGGGGGTCTAACTATGGCTACACCTTC

V: TRBV2
D: NA
length: 13
J: TRBJ1-5
size: many
CDR3: CASSQYSNQPQHF
DNA: TGTGCCAGCAGCCAGTATAGCAATCAGCCCCAGCATTTT

V: TRBV20-1
D: TRBD2
length: 16
J: TRBJ2-2
size: many
CDR3: CSAKGGLAANTGELFF
DNA: TGCAGTGCTAAAGGGGGACTAGCGGCTAACACCGGGGAGCTGTTTTTT

V: TRBV7-2
D: NA
length: 15
J: TRBJ1-2
size: many
CDR3: CASSSFDRRPNGYTF
DNA: TGTGCCAGCAGCTCTTTTGACAGGAGACCCAATGGCTACACCTTC

V: TRBV3-1
D: NA
length: 12
J: TRBJ1-2
size: many
CDR3: CASSHRDYGYTF
DNA: TGTGCCAGCAGCCACCGGGACTACGGCTACACCTTC

V: TRBV28
D: NA
length: 13
J: TRBJ2-2
size: many
CDR3: CASRVTVTGELFF
DNA: TGTGCCAGCAGGGTGACAGTGACCGGGGAGCTGTTTTTT

V: TRBV2
D: NA
length: 14
J: TRBJ2-7
size: once
CDR3: CASSDEGKGDEQYF
DNA: TGTGCCAGCAGTGACGAGGGGAAGGGGGATGAGCAGTACTTC

V: TRBV10-3
D: NA
length: 16
J: TRBJ2-7
size: many
CDR3: CAISQRLTSPGYEQYF
DNA: TGTGCCATCAGTCAACGTCTGACTAGTCCAGGCTACGAGCAGTACTTC